The text below deals with one TCR beta chain. TCRdb's table, derived via immunoSEQ multiplex PCR, lists solely in-frame clones and lacks some. The table includes nearly 750,000 clones, 72% detected once. The CDR3 runs to 18 residues. V was shortened by 3 bases and J by 0 bases, with 21 bases between the two germline ends. Germline CDR1 SNHLY, CDR2 FYNNEI. This sample is part of a study of shared clonotypes between healthy human individuals. Material: memory CD4+ T cells sorted from blood. Indicated subset: CD45RA-negative fraction. The clonotype was recovered from a woman aged 25 to 39 in good health. The chain couples TRBV2 to TRBJ2-7; D tentatively reads TRBD1 or TRBD2 (5 bases each). The CDR3 nucleotides read TGTGCCAGCAGTGACCCCGGGGATGGTGGGACCTTCTCCTACGAGCAGTACTTC. Amino acids: CASSDPGDGGTFSYEQYF.